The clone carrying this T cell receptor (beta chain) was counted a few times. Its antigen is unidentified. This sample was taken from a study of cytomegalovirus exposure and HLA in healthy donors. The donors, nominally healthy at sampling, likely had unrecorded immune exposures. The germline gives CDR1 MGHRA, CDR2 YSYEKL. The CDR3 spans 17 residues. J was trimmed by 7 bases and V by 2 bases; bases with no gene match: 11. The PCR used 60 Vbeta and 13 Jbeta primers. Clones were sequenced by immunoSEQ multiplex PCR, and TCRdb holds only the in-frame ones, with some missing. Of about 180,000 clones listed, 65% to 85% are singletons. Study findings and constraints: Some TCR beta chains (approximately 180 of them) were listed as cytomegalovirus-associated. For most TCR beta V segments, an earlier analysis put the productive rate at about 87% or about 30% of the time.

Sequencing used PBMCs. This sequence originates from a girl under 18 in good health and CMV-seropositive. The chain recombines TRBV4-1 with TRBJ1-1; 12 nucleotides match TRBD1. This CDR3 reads CASSQTKGTGGPYEAFF. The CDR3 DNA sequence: TGCGCCAGCAGCCAAACGAAGGGGACAGGGGGCCCCTATGAAGCTTTCTTT.